The 15 T cell receptor beta chains below were found in one sample sequenced in a study of cytomegalovirus exposure and HLA in healthy donors. PCR was performed using 60 Vbeta and 13 Jbeta primers. Sequencing was performed with immunoSEQ multiplex PCR; in TCRdb, only in-frame clones are kept and a portion is missing. There are over 100,000 clones in the sample; 70% to 90% occur only once, and 2% to 3% lies in the top ten. Sequencing was carried out using PBMCs. These receptors were taken from a man aged 40-55 years in good health and CMV-seronegative.

The V call is TRBV19, the J call TRBJ1-4; 7 nucleotides align to TRBD1. The germline V gene has CDR1 LNHDA and CDR2 SQIVND (reference sequence). CDR3 length: 18 residues. V lost 9 bases and J lost 0; bases outside the gene matches: 16. The CDR3 DNA is TGTGCCAGCCTTGATGTGACAGGGAACCCCACAACTAATGAAAAACTGTTTTTT. Translation gives CASLDVTGNPTTNEKLFF.

The V and J genes are TRBV19 and TRBJ1-5; no definite D call. This CDR3 spans 15 amino acids. Germline assignment: CDR1 LNHDA and CDR2 SQIVND (reference sequence). Trimming stripped 6 bases from V and 2 bases from J, with 14 bases between. The DNA of the CDR3 is TGTGCCAGTAGGACATATGGGGAGGGCAATCAGCCCCAGCATTTT. Protein sequence: CASRTYGEGNQPQHF.

The chain is built from TRBV30 and TRBJ2-3; 11 bases agree with TRBD2. The CDR3 extends over 17 amino acids. CDR1 GTSNPN and CDR2 SVGIG come from the germline V gene (reference sequence). With 0 bases clipped from V and 2 bases from J, the junction kept 7 bases outside the gene matches. CDR3 in amino acids: CAWSVRSSGGVTDTQYF. The CDR3 nucleotides are TGTGCCTGGAGTGTACGGAGTAGCGGGGGGGTCACAGATACGCAGTATTTT.

The chain joins TRBV5-6 to TRBJ2-2, with D tentatively TRBD1 (5 bases). The V end lost 2 bases, the J end lost 9 bases, and 17 bases lay between the germline ends. This CDR3 comprises 15 residues. Germline CDR1 and CDR2: SGHDT and YYEEEE. The CDR3 protein is CASSFLATGGRELFF. CDR3 nucleotides: TGTGCCAGCAGCTTCCTGGCCACAGGTGGCCGGGAGCTGTTTTTT.

The J gene is TRBJ2-7, the V gene TRBV27; the match to TRBD2 covers 10 bases. The length of the CDR3 is 16 residues. Germline assignment: CDR1 MNHEY and CDR2 SMNVEV (reference sequence). Trimming took 0 bases from V and 1 from J; bases not matched to a gene: 3. CDR3 DNA: TGTGCCAGCAGTTTATCGGCTAGCGGGGGATCCTACGAGCAGTACTTC. Amino acid sequence: CASSLSASGGSYEQYF.

The chain has TRBV12-5 and TRBJ1-2; TRBD1 matches 10 bases. V was clipped by 3 bases and J by 5 bases; unmatched bases: 15. This CDR3 region has 18 residues. The V gene's germline CDR1 is LGHNT and CDR2 FRNRAP. DNA of the CDR3: TGTGCTAGTGGTTTTGATCCCCTTAGAGGACAGGGGGAATATGGCTACACCTTC. Protein product: CASGFDPLRGQGEYGYTF.

V gene TRBV7-3 combines with J gene TRBJ2-1; D is possibly TRBD1 (6 bases). Germline CDR1 and CDR2: SGHTA and FQGTGA. CDR3 size: 13 residues. V lost 4 bases and J lost 5, with 9 bases in between. CDR3 residues: CASSSYRDNEQFF. CDR3 DNA sequence: TGTGCCAGCAGCTCTTACAGGGACAATGAGCAGTTCTTC.

For the CDR3, the DNA is TGTGCCAGCAGCTATCGGGAGGCGGGGGGGGCCCGCGAGACCCAGTACTTC. Its translation: CASSYREAGGARETQYF. This chain uses TRBV7-6 with TRBJ2-5; 9 positions match TRBD2. Germline CDR1 SGHVS, CDR2 FNYEAQ. J was trimmed by 5 bases and V by 4 bases; bases with no gene match: 14. The CDR3 totals 17 residues.

V is TRBV6-6 and J is TRBJ2-7; D is perhaps TRBD1 (6 bases). The ends were cut back, 7 bases at V and 0 bases at J, with 13 bases in the middle. Germline lookup yields CDR1 MNHNY and CDR2 SVGAGI (reference sequence). The CDR3 covers 14 residues. The DNA for the CDR3 is TGTGCCAGCATAGGGGGTCCCTCCTCCTACGAGCAGTACTTC. This sequence encodes CASIGGPSSYEQYF.

The genes are TRBV5-1 and TRBJ2-3; TRBD2 aligns across 9 bases. With 3 bases clipped from V and 0 bases from J, the junction kept 11 bases outside the gene matches. Germline-derived CDR1 and CDR2 are SGHRS and YFSETQ. The CDR3 has 18 residues. The CDR3 loop is CASSSYFSGGPSTDTQYF. CDR3 bases: TGCGCCAGCAGCTCATACTTTAGCGGGGGACCGAGCACAGATACGCAGTATTTT.

The V gene is TRBV4-1, the J gene TRBJ2-3, with 14 bases lining up with TRBD2. The CDR3 has 18 amino acids. Germline V gene data show CDR1 as MGHRA and CDR2 as YSYEKL. The J segment lost 7 bases and the V segment lost 6 bases, leaving 15 bases of the junction unmatched. CDR3 sequence (DNA): TGCGCCAGCAGAAAAGGGACTAGCGGGGGAGTAGATCTGAATACGCAGTATTTT. Translating gives CASRKGTSGGVDLNTQYF.

The gene calls are TRBV10-3 and TRBJ2-3; the match to TRBD1 covers 10 bases. This CDR3 spans 16 amino acids. J gave up 3 bases and V 2 bases, and 5 bases lay outside the gene matches. Germline CDR1 reads ENHRY; CDR2 reads SYGVKD. CDR3 bases: TGTGCCATCAGTGAGATGACAGGGGGCGCGACAGATACGCAGTATTTT. Its protein is CAISEMTGGATDTQYF.

This CDR3 is CASSPRTSRDSNYGYTF. The CDR3, as DNA: TGTGCCAGCAGCCCCAGAACATCGCGGGACTCAAACTATGGCTACACCTTC. This rearrangement joins TRBV7-6 to TRBJ1-2; the D gene is possibly TRBD1 (5 bases). The CDR3 sequence is 17 residues long. Trimming stripped 5 bases from V and 2 bases from J, with 21 bases between. Germline V gene data show CDR1 as SGHVS and CDR2 as FNYEAQ. The variable domain in full, completed from reference TRBV7-6 and TRBJ1-2, reads GAGVSQSPRYKVTKRGQDVALRCDPISGHVSLYWYRQALGQGPEFLTYFNYEAQQDKSGLPNDRFSAERPEGSISTLTIQRTEQRDSAMYRCASSPRTSRDSNYGYTFGSGTRLTVV.

The chain couples TRBV21-1 to TRBJ1-5; the table calls TRBD1, which could not be checked here. TRBV21-1 represents a pseudogene. CDR3 length: 17 amino acids. CDR3 in amino acids: CASPPTAGKYSNQPQHF. In DNA, the CDR3 is TGTGCCAGCCCTCCTACAGCAGGGAAGTATAGCAATCAGCCCCAGCATTTT.

The gene calls are TRBV19 and TRBJ1-2; 8 bases are shared with TRBD1. V gave up 5 bases and J gave up 7 bases; unmatched junction bases: 15. Germline CDR1 is LNHDA and CDR2 is SQIVND (reference sequence). CDR3 length: 16 amino acids. The CDR3 DNA sequence: TGTGCCAGTAGTTTCTGGACAGGGCCAGGAGAAGGTGGCTACACCTTC. Its translation: CASSFWTGPGEGGYTF.